This TCR beta chain was sequenced for a study of T cell repertoires in cytomegalovirus infection. Study overall: CMV epitopes that were recently identified and HLA-C-restricted were used alongside well-studied HLA-B-restricted ones. CMV infection plus the matching HLA type was flagged by public TCR beta signatures.

TCRdb reanalysed the reads using MiXCR and keeps one entry per CDR3 protein. The sample carries 450,000 to 600,000 distinct CDR3 sequences, approximately 40% recorded once. The germline V and J ends were trimmed by 10 bases and 5 bases, with 14 bases remaining between them. Germline V gene data show CDR1 as SGHTA and CDR2 as FQGNSA. This CDR3 has 12 amino acids. Broader study findings: Clonotypes of TCR beta that were HLA-C-restricted and CMV-specific dominated the ex vivo response. Carriers of CMV and the relevant HLA type were discriminated by public TCR beta frequency.

This clonotype was counted many times. Its antigen is not known. The clonotype originates from a human donor in good health (CMV status not recorded). Some clones in this sample may be carry-over from other donors' samples. The sample here was cultured PBMCs, taken from culture after CMV antigen stimulation. The chain recombines TRBV7-2 with TRBJ1-2; D is unresolved. CDR3 residues: CAILRTAYGYTF. The CDR3 coding sequence is TGTGCCATTCTTCGGACGGCATATGGCTACACCTTC.